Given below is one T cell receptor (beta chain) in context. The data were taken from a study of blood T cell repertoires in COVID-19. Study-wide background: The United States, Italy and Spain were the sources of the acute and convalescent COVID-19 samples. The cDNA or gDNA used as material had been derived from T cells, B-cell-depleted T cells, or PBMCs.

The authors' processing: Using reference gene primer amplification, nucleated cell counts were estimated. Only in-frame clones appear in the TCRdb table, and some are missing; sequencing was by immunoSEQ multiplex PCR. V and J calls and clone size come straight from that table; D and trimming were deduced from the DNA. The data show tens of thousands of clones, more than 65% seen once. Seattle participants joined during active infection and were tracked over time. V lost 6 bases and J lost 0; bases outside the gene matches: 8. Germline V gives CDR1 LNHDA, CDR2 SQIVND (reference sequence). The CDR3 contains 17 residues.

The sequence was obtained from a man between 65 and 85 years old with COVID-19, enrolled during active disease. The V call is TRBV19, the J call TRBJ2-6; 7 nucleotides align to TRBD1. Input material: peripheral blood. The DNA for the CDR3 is TGTGCCAGTAGAGTGACAGGGTTCGGCTCTGGGGCCAACGTCCTGACTTTC. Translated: CASRVTGFGSGANVLTF.